This T cell receptor (beta chain) was observed in a study of T-cell memory formation after mild COVID-19. Study-wide findings and caveats: A second wave expanding day 15 to 37 was CD4+-biased; contracting clones were balanced. That cross-reactive memory joined was suggested by some responding clones appearing in pre-infection memory. Most CD4+ clones that shrank were in CM and EM, while CD8+ ones turned up in EMRA.

About this clonotype: The antigen is undetermined.

The V and J ends lost 3 bases and 4 bases respectively, with 14 bases between them. From germline, CDR1 is SGDLS and CDR2 YYNGEE. There are 15 residues in the CDR3. Constant-segment primers were used for 5'RACE, and the resulting TCR alpha and TCR beta cDNA libraries carried sample barcodes and UMIs. One entry per CDR3 protein, called by TCRdb with MiXCR from the 5' RACE reads. The table lists 75,000 to 95,000 distinct CDR3 sequences, about 12% of them singletons, with about 25% in the top ten. Input material: PBMCs or a T cell subset sorted from them (not recorded which). This chain joins TRBV9 and TRBJ1-5; tentatively, D is TRBD1 (5 bases). The clonotype was recovered from an adult woman who had mild COVID-19 (a few samples of this study predate the infection). Cell type and time point are not known. Here the CDR3 DNA reads TGTGCCAGCAGCGCTACGGGACGTGGGAATCAGCCCCAGCATTTT. Amino acid sequence: CASSATGRGNQPQHF.